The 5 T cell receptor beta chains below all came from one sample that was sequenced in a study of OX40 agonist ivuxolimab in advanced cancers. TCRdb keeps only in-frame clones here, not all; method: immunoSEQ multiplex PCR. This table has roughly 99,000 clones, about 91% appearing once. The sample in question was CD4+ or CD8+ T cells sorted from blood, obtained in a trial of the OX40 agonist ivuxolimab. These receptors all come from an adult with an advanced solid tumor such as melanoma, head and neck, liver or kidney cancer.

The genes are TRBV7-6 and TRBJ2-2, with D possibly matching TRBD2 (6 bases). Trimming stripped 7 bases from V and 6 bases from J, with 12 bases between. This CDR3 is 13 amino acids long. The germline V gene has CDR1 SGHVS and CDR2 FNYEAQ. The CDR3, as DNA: TGTGCCAGCAACACCGGGGGATCCGGGGAGCTGTTTTTT. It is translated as CASNTGGSGELFF.

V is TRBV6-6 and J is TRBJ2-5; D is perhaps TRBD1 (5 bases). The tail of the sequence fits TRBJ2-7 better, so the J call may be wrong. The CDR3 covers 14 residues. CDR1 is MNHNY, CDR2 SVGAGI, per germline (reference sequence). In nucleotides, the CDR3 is TGTGCCAGCAGTCTACGACAGACTCCCTACGAGCAGTACTTC. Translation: CASSLRQTPYEQYF.

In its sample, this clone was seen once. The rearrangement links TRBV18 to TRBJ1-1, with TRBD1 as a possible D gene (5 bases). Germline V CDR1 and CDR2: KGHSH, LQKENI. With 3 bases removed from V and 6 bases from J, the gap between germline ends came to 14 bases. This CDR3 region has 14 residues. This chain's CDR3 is CASSPRGGDAEAFF. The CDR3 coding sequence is TGTGCCAGCTCACCGAGGGGAGGGGACGCTGAAGCTTTCTTT.

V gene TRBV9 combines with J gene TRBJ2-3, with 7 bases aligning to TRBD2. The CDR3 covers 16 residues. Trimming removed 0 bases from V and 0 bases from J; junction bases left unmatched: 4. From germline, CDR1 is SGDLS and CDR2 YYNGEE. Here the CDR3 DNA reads TGTGCCAGCAGCGTAGCTACAGCGGGAAGCACAGATACGCAGTATTTT. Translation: CASSVATAGSTDTQYF.

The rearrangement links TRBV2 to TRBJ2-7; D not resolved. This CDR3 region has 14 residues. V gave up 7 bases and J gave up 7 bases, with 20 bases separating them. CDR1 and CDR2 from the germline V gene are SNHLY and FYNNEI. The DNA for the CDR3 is TGTGCCAGCAACGACGGCGGAGCCCCCTGGGAGCAGTACTTC. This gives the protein CASNDGGAPWEQYF.